This T cell receptor (beta chain) was recorded in a study of neoadjuvant nivolumab and ipilimumab in lung cancer. At the level of the study: Nivolumab 3 mg/kg was given days 1, 15 and 29, plus ipilimumab 1 mg/kg day 1 in combination. Study conclusions and caveats: Compared with tumor-adjacent uninvolved lung, resected tumors showed greater richness and clonality.

Notes on this clone: Its antigen remains unidentified.

This table comes from immunoSEQ multiplex PCR, and its TCRdb copy is limited to in-frame clones, with some not included. The data show 40,000 to 60,000 clones, around 89% seen once. CDR3 length: 16 amino acids. Trimming removed 6 bases at V and 0 bases at J, with 17 bases between. Per the germline V gene, CDR1 is SGHRS and CDR2 is YFSETQ. The sample here was blood, taken before neoadjuvant nivolumab, alone or with ipilimumab. The clonotype was recovered from an adult with non-small cell lung cancer. Some clones in this sample may be carry-over from other donors' samples. V gene TRBV5-1 combines with J gene TRBJ2-3, with D possibly being TRBD1 (6 bases). CDR3 amino acids: CASIGRPGASTDTQYF. In nucleotides, the CDR3 is TGCGCCAGCATCGGACGTCCAGGGGCCAGCACAGATACGCAGTATTTT. Full variable domain (rest looked up from reference TRBV5-1 and TRBJ2-3): KAGVTQTPRYLIKTRGQQVTLSCSPISGHRSVSWYQQTPGQGLQFLFEYFSETQRNKGNFPGRFSGRQFSNSRSEMNVSTLELGDSALYLCASIGRPGASTDTQYFGPGTRLTVL.